The 16 T cell receptor beta chains given below trace back to one sample, sequenced in a study of control samples from healthy donors and cancer patients. Clones were sequenced by immunoSEQ multiplex PCR, and TCRdb holds only the in-frame ones, with some missing. The table records approximately 70,000 clones, over 75% of them present only once. The specimen was blood. The receptors here all came from a man aged 45-60 years in good health.

This clone has just one count. The DNA of the CDR3 is TGTGCCAGCAGCCCCATCGGCCTTTCCCCCACAGATACGCAGTATTTT. Translating gives CASSPIGLSPTDTQYF. The chain is built from TRBV14 and TRBJ2-3; D is unclear. Germline loops: CDR1 SGHDN, CDR2 FVKESK. The length of the CDR3 is 16 residues. The germline V and J ends were trimmed by 4 bases and 2 bases, with 16 bases remaining between them.

CDR3: CASSPPSGSGTEAFF. The CDR3 bases are TGTGCCAGCTCACCACCTTCCGGGTCGGGCACTGAAGCTTTCTTT. The V gene is TRBV18, the J gene TRBJ1-1; D not resolved. The CDR3 covers 15 residues. V was pared by 0 bases and J by 4 bases, with 12 bases between. Germline CDR1 KGHSH, CDR2 LQKENI.

This chain connects TRBV7-9 to TRBJ2-3; D possibly corresponds to TRBD1 (6 bases). V was clipped by 5 bases and J by 4 bases, with 22 bases between them. Germline CDR1 reads SEHNR; CDR2 reads FQNEAQ (reference sequence). The CDR3 covers 17 residues. CDR3 region: CASSPPFRKQGADTQYF. The CDR3 DNA reads as TGTGCCAGCAGCCCACCCTTTCGAAAACAGGGTGCAGATACGCAGTATTTT. Using reference TRBV7-9 and TRBJ2-3 for the parts outside the CDR3, the full variable domain is DTGVSQNPRHKITKRGQNVTFRCDPISEHNRLYWYRQTLGQGPEFLTYFQNEAQLEKSRLLSDRFSAERPKGSFSTLEIQRTEQGDSAMYLCASSPPFRKQGADTQYFGPGTRLTVL.

This chain connects TRBV11-3 to TRBJ1-3, with D tentatively TRBD1 (6 bases). The CDR3 runs 13 residues. Germline CDR1 is SGHNT and CDR2 is YENEEA. V dropped 6 bases and J dropped 3 bases, with 9 bases sitting between them. CDR3 DNA: TGTGCCAGCAGTCGGGACATTGGAAACACCATATATTTT. This encodes CASSRDIGNTIYF.

The gene calls are TRBV27 and TRBJ2-5; the D gene is possibly TRBD2 (6 bases). The CDR3 runs to 12 residues. The V end was cut by 8 bases, the J end by 11 bases, with 18 bases between. Germline V gives CDR1 MNHEY, CDR2 SMNVEV (reference sequence). CDR3 bases: TGTGCCAGCGGACCCTGGACTACGACTCAGTACTTC. This translates into CASGPWTTTQYF.

CDR3 region: CASSPVGGLASPLHF. The CDR3 region has the DNA TGCGCCAGCAGCCCCGTAGGAGGTTTGGCTTCACCCCTCCACTTT. The chain combines TRBV4-3 with TRBJ1-6, with D unclear. The CDR3 is 15 residues long. V was cut by 4 bases and J by 9 bases, with 16 bases left in between. Germline CDR1 and CDR2: LGHNA and YSLEER.

The V call is TRBV19, the J call TRBJ2-2; the match to TRBD2 covers 14 bases. The junction had 3 bases not matched to a gene; V was cut back by 0 bases and J by 0 bases. CDR1 LNHDA and CDR2 SQIVND come from the germline V gene (reference sequence). There are 19 residues in the CDR3. The CDR3 here is CASSIEAGLAGANTGELFF. CDR3 DNA sequence: TGTGCCAGTAGTATAGAGGCGGGACTAGCGGGGGCGAACACCGGGGAGCTGTTTTTT.

This clone has a single count. The chain couples TRBV6-6 to TRBJ1-2, with unresolved D. V dropped 2 bases and J dropped 0 bases, with 13 bases sitting between them. The CDR3 extends over 16 amino acids. Germline V gives CDR1 MNHNY, CDR2 SVGAGI (reference sequence). The CDR3 protein is CASSYKTGHANYGYTF. For the CDR3, the DNA is TGTGCCAGCAGTTACAAAACCGGGCACGCTAACTATGGCTACACCTTC.

This clone was seen just once. The CDR3 spells CASSSSPIERGWIGELFF. The CDR3 bases are TGTGCCAGCAGTTCATCCCCAATAGAGAGGGGTTGGATCGGGGAGCTGTTTTTT. This chain joins TRBV7-6 and TRBJ2-2, with D possibly being TRBD1 or TRBD2 (5 bases each). The CDR3 has 18 amino acids. With 6 bases removed from V and 7 bases from J, the gap between germline ends came to 27 bases. CDR1 and CDR2 (germline): SGHVS, FNYEAQ.

The chain has TRBV6-4 and TRBJ1-6; 9 nucleotides agree with TRBD1. CDR1 is MRHNA and CDR2 is SNTAGT in the germline V gene. Losses at the gene ends were 0 bases for V and 10 bases for J; bases not matched to a gene: 7. The CDR3 runs 16 residues. CDR3 sequence (DNA): TGTGCCAGCAGTGACTCGACGGGACAGGGTTCATCACCCCTCCACTTT. It specifies CASSDSTGQGSSPLHF.

In the case of this clone: An end of the junction differs from the germline gene, which may be a read error. The genes are TRBV7-7 and TRBJ2-5; 8 bases are a match to TRBD1. This CDR3 contains 14 residues. CDR1 is SSHAT and CDR2 is FNYEAQ in the germline V gene (reference sequence). CDR3 region: CASSLGDRQETQYF. The CDR3 nucleotides read TGTGCTAGCAGCTTAGGGGACAGGCAAGAGACCCAGTACTTC.

The chain couples TRBV2 to TRBJ1-1; the D is unclear. Trimming stripped 1 base from V and 6 bases from J, with 3 bases between. Germline V gene sequence: CDR1 SNHLY, CDR2 FYNNEI. This CDR3 comprises 11 residues. CDR3 coding DNA: TGTGCCAGCAGTGAAGTTTCTGAAGCTTTCTTT. This sequence encodes CASSEVSEAFF. The full variable domain, rest sourced from reference TRBV2 and TRBJ1-1, is EPEVTQTPSHQVTQMGQEVILRCVPISNHLYFYWYRQILGQKVEFLVSFYNNEISEKSEIFDDQFSVERPDGSNFTLKIRSTKLEDSAMYFCASSEVSEAFFGQGTRLTVV.

This clone was seen a handful of times. The chain employs TRBV11-2 and TRBJ2-1; TRBD2 agrees at 11 bases. Germline-derived CDR1 and CDR2 are SGHAT and FQNNGV. The CDR3 is 18 residues long. Germline trimming cut 5 bases from V and 0 bases from J; bases unmatched to any gene: 9. The CDR3 reads CASSRRLAGMSSYNEQFF. In DNA, the CDR3 is TGTGCCAGCAGCCGGCGACTAGCGGGGATGAGCTCCTACAATGAGCAGTTCTTC. Supplemented by reference TRBV11-2 and TRBJ2-1, the full variable domain reads EAGVAQSPRYKIIEKRQSVAFWCNPISGHATLYWYQQILGQGPKLLIQFQNNGVVDDSQLPKDRFSAERLKGVDSTLKIQPAKLEDSAVYLCASSRRLAGMSSYNEQFFGPGTRLTVL.

For this clone: Other nucleotide sequences from this sample produce the same CDR3. This chain joins TRBV5-1 and TRBJ2-1, with 9 bases fitting TRBD1. From germline, CDR1 is SGHRS and CDR2 YFSETQ. The CDR3 sequence is 14 residues long. Trimming took 7 bases from V and 3 from J; bases not matched to a gene: 5. CDR3 DNA: TGCGCCAGCGTCCGGGACAGGGTCTACAATGAGCAGTTCTTC. Translation gives CASVRDRVYNEQFF.

With regard to this clone: Relative to the germline gene, one junction end is altered; a read error may explain this. V gene TRBV12-3 or TRBV12-4 combines with J gene TRBJ1-2; 8 bases agree with TRBD1. The CDR3 sequence is 12 residues long. This CDR3 is CASSLAPGTGSF. The CDR3 coding sequence is TGTGCCAGCAGTTTAGCGCCAGGGACAGGTAGTTTC.

The rearrangement joins TRBV10-1 to TRBJ2-7; 11 bases align to TRBD1. This CDR3 is built from 15 residues. Trimming at V came to 3 bases and at J to 3 bases, leaving 4 bases not matched to a gene. The V gene's germline CDR1 is WNHNN and CDR2 SYGVQD (reference sequence). The CDR3 spells CASSEFGTGGYEQYF. In nucleotides, the CDR3 is TGCGCCAGCAGTGAATTTGGGACAGGGGGCTACGAGCAGTACTTC.